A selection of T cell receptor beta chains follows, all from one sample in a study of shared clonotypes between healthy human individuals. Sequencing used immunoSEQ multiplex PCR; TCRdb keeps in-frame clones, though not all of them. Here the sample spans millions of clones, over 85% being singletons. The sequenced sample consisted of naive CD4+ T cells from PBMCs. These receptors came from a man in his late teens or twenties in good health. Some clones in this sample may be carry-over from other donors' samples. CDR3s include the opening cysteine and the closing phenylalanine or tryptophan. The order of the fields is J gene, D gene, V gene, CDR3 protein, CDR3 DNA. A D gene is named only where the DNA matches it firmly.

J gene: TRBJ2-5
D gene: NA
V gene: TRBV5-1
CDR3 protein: CASSEVLDWETQYF
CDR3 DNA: TGCGCCAGCAGCGAAGTACTAGACTGGGAGACCCAGTACTTC

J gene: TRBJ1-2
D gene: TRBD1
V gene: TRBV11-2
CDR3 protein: CASSFSTGDRYGYTF
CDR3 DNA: TGTGCCAGCAGCTTTTCGACAGGGGATCGTTATGGCTACACCTTC

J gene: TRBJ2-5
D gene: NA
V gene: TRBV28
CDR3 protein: CASSLILRQAGLQTQYF
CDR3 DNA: TGTGCCAGCAGTTTAATCCTTCGACAGGCGGGATTACAGACCCAGTACTTC

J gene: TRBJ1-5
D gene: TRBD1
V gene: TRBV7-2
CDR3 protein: CASSKGQGSTKPQHF
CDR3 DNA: TGTGCCAGCAGCAAGGGACAGGGCTCGACAAAGCCCCAGCATTTT

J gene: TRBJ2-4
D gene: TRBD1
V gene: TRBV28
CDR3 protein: CASSLGRGAKNIQYF
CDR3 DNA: TGTGCCAGCAGTTTGGGCAGGGGGGCCAAAAACATTCAGTACTTC

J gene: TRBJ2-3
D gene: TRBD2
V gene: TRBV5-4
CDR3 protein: CASRRASGGLSTDTQYF
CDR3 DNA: TGTGCCAGTCGGCGTGCTAGCGGGGGGTTAAGCACAGATACGCAGTATTTT

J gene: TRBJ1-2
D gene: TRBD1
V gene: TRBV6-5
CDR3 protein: CASSLAGTGAYGYTF
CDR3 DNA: TGTGCCAGCAGTTTGGCCGGGACAGGGGCCTATGGCTACACCTTC

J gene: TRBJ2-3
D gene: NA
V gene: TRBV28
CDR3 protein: CASSLRAGISTDTQYF
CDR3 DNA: TGTGCCAGCAGTCTAAGAGCAGGGATAAGCACAGATACGCAGTATTTT

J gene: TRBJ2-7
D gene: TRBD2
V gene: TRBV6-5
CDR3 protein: CASSYSSGRRYEQYF
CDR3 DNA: TGTGCCAGCAGTTACTCTAGCGGGAGACGCTACGAGCAGTACTTC

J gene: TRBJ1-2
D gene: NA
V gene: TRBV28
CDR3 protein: CASSRMAYGYTF
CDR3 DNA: TGTGCCAGCAGCCGGATGGCCTATGGCTACACCTTC

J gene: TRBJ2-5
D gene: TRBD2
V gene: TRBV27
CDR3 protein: CASSPHGTSGNKYQETQYF
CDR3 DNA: TGTGCCAGCAGTCCACATGGGACTAGCGGGAACAAGTACCAAGAGACCCAGTACTTC